These 22 T cell receptor beta chains came from one sample sequenced in a study of technical replicates of blood from a few donors. This table comes from immunoSEQ multiplex PCR, and its TCRdb copy is limited to in-frame clones, with some not included. The table shows about 93,000 clones, with about 95% occurring only once. The sample comprised T cells isolated from PBMCs. These receptors originate from a human donor in good health.

This clone has only one observation. This chain links TRBV7-2 with TRBJ2-7, with TRBD2 matching 8 bases. The CDR3 is 16 amino acids. Germline CDR1 and CDR2: SGHTA and FQGNSA. Germline trimming cut 4 bases from V and 3 bases from J; bases unmatched to any gene: 11. DNA for the CDR3: TGTGCCAGCAGCTCTTGGAGTAGCGGGACAATCTACGAGCAGTACTTC. Translating it yields CASSSWSSGTIYEQYF.

J is TRBJ1-2 and V is TRBV2, with TRBD1 identical over 7 bases. Unmatched junction bases numbered 4, after V lost 4 bases and J lost 5 bases. Germline values: CDR1 SNHLY, CDR2 FYNNEI. The CDR3 has 13 amino acids. CDR3 amino acids: CASSGGTDYGYTF. CDR3 coding DNA: TGTGCCAGCAGTGGAGGGACAGATTATGGCTACACCTTC.

The chain employs TRBV18 and TRBJ1-2, with TRBD1 as a possible D gene (6 bases). This CDR3 contains 13 residues. V was shortened by 3 bases and J by 4 bases, with 9 bases between the two germline ends. Per the germline V gene, CDR1 is KGHSH and CDR2 is LQKENI. DNA for the CDR3: TGTGCCAGCTCACCTGGACAGAGCTATGGCTACACCTTC. The encoded protein is CASSPGQSYGYTF.

The chain uses TRBV4-1 and TRBJ2-1, with D unclear. V lost 4 bases and J 6 bases, leaving 7 bases between the germline ends. This CDR3 has 12 amino acids. The germline V gene encodes CDR1 MGHRA and CDR2 YSYEKL. The CDR3 sequence: CASSRQGNEQFF. In nucleotides, the CDR3 is TGCGCCAGCAGCCGACAAGGCAATGAGCAGTTCTTC.

In this sample, this clone turned up once. J is TRBJ1-1 and V is TRBV2, with TRBD1 matching over 7 bases. The length of the CDR3 is 14 residues. The germline CDR1 and CDR2 sequences are SNHLY and FYNNEI. V lost 8 bases and J lost 1; bases outside the gene matches: 7. In DNA form, the CDR3 reads TGTGCCAGCGTCTCGACAGGGTGGAACACTGAAGCTTTCTTT. It specifies CASVSTGWNTEAFF.

This rearrangement joins TRBV28 to TRBJ2-7; D ambiguous. V was pared by 3 bases and J by 2 bases, with 11 bases between. Per germline, CDR1 MDHEN and CDR2 SYDVKM. CDR3 length: 14 amino acids. The CDR3 DNA reads TGTGCCAGCAGTTTCTGGTCAGTGCCCTACGAGCAGTACTTC. This translates into CASSFWSVPYEQYF.

V usage is TRBV2 and J usage is TRBJ2-3; the D is unclear. Trimming removed 4 bases from V and 5 bases from J, with 7 bases in between. This CDR3 has 12 amino acids. CDR1 and CDR2 from the germline V gene are SNHLY and FYNNEI. The CDR3 loop is CASSGVGDTQYF. The DNA for the CDR3 is TGTGCCAGCAGTGGAGTTGGAGATACGCAGTATTTT.

V gene TRBV4-2 combines with J gene TRBJ2-1; 7 bases map to TRBD2. The CDR3 consists of 15 residues. The V gene's germline CDR1 is LGHNA and CDR2 YNFKEQ. J lost 6 bases, V lost 4 bases, and 9 bases had no gene match. This CDR3 is CASSPALGGSNEQFF. CDR3 in DNA: TGTGCCAGCAGCCCCGCCCTCGGGGGGAGCAATGAGCAGTTCTTC.

This chain links TRBV28 with TRBJ1-1, with unresolved D. The germline V gene has CDR1 MDHEN and CDR2 SYDVKM. This CDR3 region has 15 residues. Trimming took 8 bases from V and 0 from J, leaving 16 bases between them. CDR3 protein: CASRPSSGMNTEAFF. In DNA form, the CDR3 reads TGTGCCAGCCGACCTTCCTCGGGTATGAACACTGAAGCTTTCTTT.

The genes are TRBV6-1 and TRBJ2-1, with 7 bases identical to TRBD2. The V and J ends lost 1 base and 6 bases, in that order; junction bases with no gene match: 6. CDR1 and CDR2 (germline): MNHNS, SASEGT. The CDR3 loop spans 15 amino acids. The CDR3 nucleotides are TGTGCCAGCAGTGAAGGCCGGCGGGAGTTCAATGAGCAGTTCTTC. This encodes CASSEGRREFNEQFF.

V gene TRBV28 combines with J gene TRBJ2-1, with TRBD2 matching over 13 bases. Germline-derived CDR1 and CDR2 are MDHEN and SYDVKM. The CDR3 runs to 16 residues. V was pared by 6 bases and J by 5 bases, with 7 bases of the junction left unmatched. This CDR3 reads CASSRTSGRGDNEQFF. The CDR3, as DNA: TGTGCCAGCAGCCGGACTAGCGGGAGAGGGGACAATGAGCAGTTCTTC.

V and J are TRBV9 and TRBJ1-2; D unclear. The CDR3 contains 16 residues. Germline V gene lookup returns CDR1 SGDLS and CDR2 YYNGEE. Trimming took 3 bases from V and 0 from J, leaving 15 bases between them. The DNA for the CDR3 is TGTGCCAGCAGCGACATAACCCAGAGGGCTAACTATGGCTACACCTTC. This translates into CASSDITQRANYGYTF.

This chain connects TRBV10-1 to TRBJ2-5; D perhaps matches TRBD2 (5 bases). From germline, CDR1 is WNHNN and CDR2 SYGVQD (reference sequence). This CDR3 is 17 amino acids long. Trimming left V 0 bases short and J 1 base short, with 15 bases between. CDR3 nucleotides: TGCGCCAGCAGTGAGTCGAAGAGGGCGGAATTCCAAGAGACCCAGTACTTC. Its protein is CASSESKRAEFQETQYF.

The chain recombines TRBV5-1 with TRBJ2-3; 10 bases line up with TRBD2. The junction had 5 bases not matched to a gene; V was cut back by 4 bases and J by 3 bases. From germline, CDR1 is SGHRS and CDR2 YFSETQ. The CDR3 loop spans 15 amino acids. CDR3 nucleotides: TGCGCCAGCAGCCCAATAGCGGGGGGAACAGATACGCAGTATTTT. It yields the protein CASSPIAGGTDTQYF.

The genes are TRBV18 and TRBJ1-3, with 7 bases that match TRBD1. V shed 4 bases, J shed 0 bases, and the junction held 9 bases outside the gene matches. Germline CDR1 is KGHSH and CDR2 is LQKENI. The CDR3 covers 17 residues. CDR3 sequence: CASSLGTAYYSGNTIYF. The CDR3 nucleotides are TGTGCCAGCTCACTAGGGACAGCCTATTACTCTGGAAACACCATATATTTT.

V gene TRBV13 combines with J gene TRBJ2-1, with D perhaps matching TRBD1 (6 bases). The germline V and J ends were trimmed by 4 bases and 8 bases, with 21 bases remaining between them. This CDR3 has 16 residues. CDR1 is PRHDT and CDR2 is FYEKMQ in the germline V gene (reference sequence). The CDR3 DNA sequence: TGTGCCAGCAGCTCTGGGACATTCAACGTCCGGGATGAGCAGTTCTTC. Its protein is CASSSGTFNVRDEQFF.

Notes on this clone: Other DNA sequences of this sample code for an identical CDR3. Written as DNA, the CDR3 is TGTGCCAGCAGCCCAGGGACAGTTTACAATGAGCAGTTCTTC. It is translated as CASSPGTVYNEQFF. V gene TRBV9 combines with J gene TRBJ2-1; 7 nucleotides align to TRBD1. Trimming at V came to 4 bases and at J to 4 bases, leaving 5 bases not matched to a gene. Germline V lookup: CDR1 SGDLS, CDR2 YYNGEE. This CDR3 is built from 14 residues.

The chain recombines TRBV27 with TRBJ1-3; no reliable D call. Trimming pared 3 bases from V and 0 bases from J, leaving 18 bases between. The germline V gene has CDR1 MNHEY and CDR2 SMNVEV (reference sequence). The CDR3 loop spans 18 amino acids. This CDR3 is CASSFATSGASSGNTIYF. The CDR3 DNA follows: TGTGCCAGCAGTTTTGCGACTTCGGGTGCCAGCTCTGGAAACACCATATATTTT.

The CDR3 bases are TGTGCCATCAGTGAGTCAATAGCAAATCAGCCCCAGCATTTT. Amino acid sequence: CAISESIANQPQHF. This chain links TRBV10-3 with TRBJ1-5; D is undetermined. The ends were cut back, 0 bases at V and 4 bases at J, with 7 bases in the middle. Germline-derived CDR1 and CDR2 are ENHRY and SYGVKD. The CDR3 length is 14 residues.

The CDR3 DNA reads as TGTGCCAGCAGTGAGTCGGGAGCCCAGTACTTC. It specifies CASSESGAQYF. This sequence joins TRBV25-1 and TRBJ2-5; D perhaps matches TRBD2 (6 bases). CDR3 length: 11 amino acids. V dropped 3 bases and J dropped 9 bases, with 8 bases sitting between them. CDR1 is MGHDK and CDR2 is SYGVNS in the germline V gene.

The rearrangement uses TRBV7-9 and TRBJ2-5, with D hard to call. The germline V gene has CDR1 SEHNR and CDR2 FQNEAQ (reference sequence). V was pared by 3 bases and J by 7 bases, with 12 bases between. This CDR3 spans 13 amino acids. The CDR3: CASSLGHLGTQYF. In nucleotides, the CDR3 is TGTGCCAGCAGCTTGGGCCACTTAGGGACCCAGTACTTC.

V gene TRBV29-1 combines with J gene TRBJ2-7, with 12 bases identical to TRBD2. V shed 6 bases, J shed 1 base, and the junction held 10 bases outside the gene matches. There are 16 residues in the CDR3. The V gene's germline CDR1 is SQVTM and CDR2 ANQGSEA. The CDR3 DNA reads as TGCAGCGTAGACGCCTTAGGACTAGCGGGGTCCTACGAGCAGTACTTC. Amino acids: CSVDALGLAGSYEQYF.